The T cell receptor (beta chain) under discussion was sequenced for a study of shared clonotypes between healthy human individuals. Germline V gene sequence: CDR1 MNHNS, CDR2 SASEGT. This CDR3 region has 15 residues. Between the trimmed V and J ends, which lost 2 bases and 6 bases, there was a span of 11 bases. Using about 220 ng DNA, 30,000 to 35,000 T cell genomes, the sorted-subset replicate PCRs were run. The assay was immunoSEQ multiplex PCR, and TCRdb's table has in-frame clones only and misses some. Seen here are around 2,000,000 clones, 85% to 95% observed once, and the top ten hold 0.1% to 0.15%.

The sample comprised naive CD4+ T cells sorted from blood. The subset: CD45RA+ positively selected. The receptor's source is a man younger than 35 in good health. The chain carries TRBV6-1 and TRBJ1-6; tentative D call: TRBD1 (5 bases). The CDR3 loop is CASSETGHLNSPLHF. The CDR3 region has the DNA TGTGCCAGCAGTGAAACAGGACACCTTAATTCACCCCTCCACTTT.